The 23 T cell receptor beta chains below come from one sample, sequenced in a study of blood T cell repertoires in COVID-19 (dated by TCRdb to the early 2020s). Receptor libraries were prepared by the immunoSEQ multiplex PCR assay. TCRdb limited this immuneACCESS table to in-frame rearrangements with V and J called. A share of clones is missing; checked studies link under half to unresolved V genes, and the rest is unexplained. The sample profile shows 130,000 to 150,000 clones; about nine tenths of them were found once. The top ten hold 8% to 11% of the sample. Sequenced: peripheral blood. These receptors originate from a man between 50 and 59 years old with active or convalescent COVID-19.

The chain uses TRBV28 and TRBJ2-7, with 7 bases that match TRBD2. The V segment lost 5 bases and the J segment 0 bases; nucleotides outside the gene matches: 10. Germline loops: CDR1 MDHEN, CDR2 SYDVKM. This CDR3 spans 16 amino acids. The CDR3 loop is CASSPKWGGSSYEQYF. The CDR3 nucleotides read TGTGCCAGCAGTCCGAAATGGGGGGGGAGCTCCTACGAGCAGTACTTC.

The chain carries TRBV2 and TRBJ2-4; 8 bases align to TRBD2. Germline V CDR1 and CDR2: SNHLY, FYNNEI. The CDR3 has 14 residues. The junction had 6 bases not matched to a gene; V was cut back by 6 bases and J by 5 bases. The CDR3 coding sequence is TGTGCCAGCAGCGATCGGGGGGGTGAAAACATTCAGTACTTC. It yields the protein CASSDRGGENIQYF.

The V gene is TRBV28, the J gene TRBJ1-6; D may be TRBD1 (5 bases). The CDR3 has 15 amino acids. Germline-derived CDR1 and CDR2 are MDHEN and SYDVKM. V shed 5 bases and J shed 5 bases, with 13 bases lying between them. The DNA for the CDR3 is TGTGCCAGCAGTAACCACCGGGGGAATAATTCACCCCTCCACTTT. It specifies CASSNHRGNNSPLHF.

The chain couples TRBV5-8 to TRBJ1-5; 10 nucleotides line up with TRBD1. The CDR3 is 16 residues long. Looked up from germline, CDR1 is SGHTS and CDR2 is YDEGEE. Germline trimming cut 5 bases from V and 3 bases from J; bases unmatched to any gene: 8. CDR3 region: CASSRRDRGDNQPQHF. CDR3 coding DNA: TGTGCCAGCAGTCGACGGGACAGGGGTGACAATCAGCCCCAGCATTTT.

The V gene is TRBV27, the J gene TRBJ2-3, with 11 bases that match TRBD1. CDR3 length equals 16 residues. Trimming at V came to 5 bases and at J to 0 bases, leaving 4 bases not matched to a gene. Germline V gene sequence: CDR1 MNHEY, CDR2 SMNVEV (reference sequence). The CDR3 spells CASSRGTGGSTDTQYF. The CDR3 nucleotides read TGTGCCAGCAGTAGGGGGACAGGGGGTAGCACAGATACGCAGTATTTT.

The V call is TRBV29-1, the J call TRBJ1-2, with TRBD1 matching over 9 bases. The germline V gene has CDR1 SQVTM and CDR2 ANQGSEA. The ends lost 6 bases at V and 6 bases at J; junction bases unmatched: 8. This CDR3 contains 13 residues. In DNA, the CDR3 is TGCAGCGTCGATCCGGGACAGGGTAATGGCTACACCTTC. This encodes CSVDPGQGNGYTF.

This chain's CDR3 is CASSLQGLNTEAFF. The CDR3 DNA reads TGTGCCAGCAGCTTACAGGGATTGAACACTGAAGCTTTCTTT. This rearrangement joins TRBV11-2 to TRBJ1-1, with a tentative D call TRBD1 (5 bases). Between the trimmed V and J ends, which lost 2 bases and 0 bases, there was a span of 7 bases. Germline assignment: CDR1 SGHAT and CDR2 FQNNGV. This CDR3 region has 14 residues.

The rearrangement joins TRBV28 to TRBJ2-7, with TRBD1 matching over 9 bases. This CDR3 has 15 amino acids. The V and J ends lost 5 bases and 2 bases, in that order; junction bases with no gene match: 7. CDR1 is MDHEN and CDR2 is SYDVKM in the germline V gene. For the CDR3, the DNA is TGTGCCAGCAGTCTCGGACAGGGGATTCCCTACGAGCAGTACTTC. Translating gives CASSLGQGIPYEQYF.

This chain joins TRBV6-1 and TRBJ2-4; tentatively, D is TRBD1 (5 bases). Germline lookup yields CDR1 MNHNS and CDR2 SASEGT. V dropped 3 bases and J dropped 8 bases, with 17 bases sitting between them. The CDR3 is made up of 15 amino acids. The CDR3 here is CASSDTWTNVDIQYF. CDR3 sequence (DNA): TGTGCCAGCAGTGATACCTGGACAAACGTGGACATTCAGTACTTC.

V gene TRBV25-1 combines with J gene TRBJ1-3; weak D call: TRBD1 (6 bases). V was clipped by 3 bases and J by 5 bases, with 14 bases between them. Germline-derived CDR1 and CDR2 are MGHDK and SYGVNS. This CDR3 spans 15 amino acids. CDR3 in DNA: TGTGCCAGCAGTGATAGCGGGGGCCTGAGAAACACCATATATTTT. Its protein is CASSDSGGLRNTIYF.

The V call is TRBV9, the J call TRBJ1-1; tentative D call: TRBD1 (6 bases). This CDR3 has 15 residues. Germline lookup yields CDR1 SGDLS and CDR2 YYNGEE. The germline V and J ends were trimmed by 3 bases and 4 bases, with 16 bases remaining between them. This CDR3 is CASSATGNLATEAFF. The CDR3, as DNA: TGTGCCAGCAGCGCAACAGGGAATCTTGCCACTGAAGCTTTCTTT.

The chain has TRBV6-5 and TRBJ1-1, with TRBD1 matching over 9 bases. The CDR3 has 14 amino acids. Germline lookup yields CDR1 MNHEY and CDR2 SVGAGI. Trimming took 5 bases from V and 2 from J; bases not matched to a gene: 3. DNA of the CDR3: TGTGCCAGCAGTAAACAGGGGGCCAACACTGAAGCTTTCTTT. Encoded protein: CASSKQGANTEAFF.

The chain is built from TRBV11-3 and TRBJ1-3; 9 bases line up with TRBD1. CDR3 length: 16 residues. Germline V gene lookup returns CDR1 SGHNT and CDR2 YENEEA. V lost 5 bases to trimming and J lost 0 bases; unmatched junction nucleotides: 5. In nucleotides, the CDR3 is TGTGCCAGCAGCCGGGGACAGGGCATCTCTGGAAACACCATATATTTT. Amino acid sequence: CASSRGQGISGNTIYF.

This clone was observed a handful of times. The J gene is TRBJ2-7, the V gene TRBV14; D is possibly TRBD2 (8 bases). CDR1 is SGHDN and CDR2 is FVKESK in the germline V gene. This CDR3 contains 15 residues. V was shortened by 6 bases and J by 6 bases, with 21 bases between the two germline ends. CDR3 nucleotide sequence: TGTGCCAGCAGTCACAGGGGTGCGGCGGGAGGCGAGCAGTACTTC. Residues: CASSHRGAAGGEQYF.

This clone was found a few times. The genes are TRBV9 and TRBJ1-5; no firm D call. This CDR3 is built from 13 residues. V was clipped by 0 bases and J by 5 bases, with 6 bases between them. Looked up from germline, CDR1 is SGDLS and CDR2 is YYNGEE. CDR3 nucleotides: TGTGCCAGCAGCGTAGGCCCGGATCAGCCCCAGCATTTT. As protein: CASSVGPDQPQHF. The complete variable domain, with remaining parts taken from reference TRBV9 and TRBJ1-5, reads DSGVTQTPKHLITATGQRVTLRCSPRSGDLSVYWYQQSLDQGLQFLIQYYNGEERAKGNILERFSAQQFPDLHSELNLSSLELGDSALYFCASSVGPDQPQHFGDGTRLSIL.

This chain links TRBV12-3 or TRBV12-4 with TRBJ2-2, with 7 bases matching TRBD2. This CDR3 spans 13 amino acids. J gave up 7 bases and V 6 bases, and 5 bases lay outside the gene matches. CDR3 bases: TGTGCCAGCAGCCAGCTAGCGGACGGGGAGCTGTTTTTT. Translated, it gives CASSQLADGELFF.

This clone has more than one count but fewer than ten. This sequence joins TRBV9 and TRBJ2-2; 8 bases align to TRBD2. The CDR3 consists of 17 residues. The junction had 13 bases not matched to a gene; V was cut back by 1 base and J by 8 bases. Germline values: CDR1 SGDLS, CDR2 YYNGEE. The CDR3 bases are TGTGCCAGCAGCGTAAAGGGGAGCGGGAGTCTCCCGGGGGAGCTGTTTTTT. It encodes CASSVKGSGSLPGELFF.

This chain links TRBV7-2 with TRBJ1-2; TRBD1 is a possible D gene (6 bases). Germline CDR1 and CDR2: SGHTA and FQGNSA. V dropped 6 bases and J dropped 1 base, with 12 bases sitting between them. There are 14 residues in the CDR3. The CDR3 DNA reads as TGTGCCAGCAGTCCAGGACAGCTTAACTATGGCTACACCTTC. Amino acid sequence: CASSPGQLNYGYTF.

V and J are TRBV28 and TRBJ2-3, with 8 nucleotides matching TRBD1. The germline CDR1 and CDR2 sequences are MDHEN and SYDVKM. Losses at the gene ends were 6 bases for V and 0 bases for J; bases not matched to a gene: 5. The CDR3 sequence is 15 residues long. The CDR3 DNA reads TGTGCCAGCAGCCCCGGGACAGGCAGCACAGATACGCAGTATTTT. Translation gives CASSPGTGSTDTQYF.

This chain uses TRBV7-9 with TRBJ2-1; TRBD2 might be the D (8 bases). The CDR3 is 15 amino acids. Trimming stripped 5 bases from V and 5 bases from J, with 16 bases between. CDR1 SEHNR and CDR2 FQNEAQ come from the germline V gene (reference sequence). This CDR3 is CASSVRQGLDNEQFF. Written as DNA, the CDR3 is TGTGCCAGCAGCGTAAGACAGGGACTAGACAATGAGCAGTTCTTC.

In the case of this clone: Additional DNA sequences in this sample encode the identical CDR3. The chain couples TRBV24-1 to TRBJ1-5; tentatively, D is TRBD1 (5 bases). The CDR3 contains 15 residues. The germline V and J ends were trimmed by 2 bases and 3 bases, with 10 bases remaining between them. The germline CDR1 and CDR2 sequences are KGHDR and SFDVKD. DNA of the CDR3: TGTGCCACCAGTGATTCACGACAGCCCAATCAGCCCCAGCATTTT. It specifies CATSDSRQPNQPQHF.

This clone was seen a single time. This chain connects TRBV19 to TRBJ2-1, with 11 bases lining up with TRBD2. CDR1 LNHDA and CDR2 SQIVND come from the germline V gene (reference sequence). The CDR3 loop spans 15 amino acids. The V gene end was trimmed by 3 bases and the J gene end by 10 bases; junction bases not matched to a gene: 8. The CDR3: CASSIWLAGGSEQFF. DNA of the CDR3: TGTGCCAGTAGTATTTGGCTAGCGGGAGGTTCAGAGCAGTTCTTC.

V gene TRBV25-1 combines with J gene TRBJ2-6; possible D gene TRBD2, 5 bases. The CDR3 is 17 residues long. V gave up 3 bases and J gave up 2 bases, with 14 bases separating them. CDR1 is MGHDK, CDR2 SYGVNS, per germline. The CDR3 nucleotides are TGTGCCAGCAGTGAGTCCCGCCGGGGAGCTGGGGCCAACGTCCTGACTTTC. This gives the protein CASSESRRGAGANVLTF.